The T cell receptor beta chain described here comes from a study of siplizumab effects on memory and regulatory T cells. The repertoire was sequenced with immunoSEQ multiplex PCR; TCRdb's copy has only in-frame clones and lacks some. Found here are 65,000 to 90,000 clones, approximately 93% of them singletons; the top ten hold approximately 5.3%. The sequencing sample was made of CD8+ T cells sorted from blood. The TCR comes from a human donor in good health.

The CDR3 bases are TGTGCCAGCAGTTACTCGGTGGGGGCGAGGGACACTGAAGCTTTCTTT. It specifies CASSYSVGARDTEAFF. The chain combines TRBV6-5 with TRBJ1-1; perhaps TRBD1 as D (6 bases). Germline V gives CDR1 MNHEY, CDR2 SVGAGI. This CDR3 is built from 16 residues. Trimming pared 0 bases from V and 3 bases from J, leaving 14 bases between.